The 7 T cell receptor beta chains listed next were all sequenced from one sample in a study of blood T cells in healthy people across ages (dated by TCRdb to about 2015). Library construction relied on 5' RACE. These reads were obtained on an Illumina HiSeq 2500. A second roughly 7 to 12 cycle PCR used a sample-barcoded 5' primer and a J-beta primer mix. TCRdb reanalyzed the raw reads on its own, using fastp at Q25 for trimming and MiXCR for clone calling, and kept in-frame beta chains. A single entry per CDR3 protein holds the most common genes and DNA from its merged rows. The sample table holds about 780,000 distinct CDR3 sequences, of which around 45% were seen once. The ten top clones hold approximately 18% of the sample. Sequencing used blood. The receptors were sampled from a man of 80 years or more in good health.

The V call is TRBV7-8, the J call TRBJ2-5; D perhaps matches TRBD2 (6 bases). V dropped 1 base and J dropped 4 bases, with 16 bases sitting between them. Germline CDR1 and CDR2: SGHVS and FQNEAQ. This CDR3 is built from 16 residues. CDR3 nucleotide sequence: TGTGCCAGCAGCTTAGAAGGACTAAGTCCGGGAGAGACCCAGTACTTC. Translating gives CASSLEGLSPGETQYF.

V gene TRBV7-9 combines with J gene TRBJ2-1, with no clear D. Germline V CDR1 and CDR2: SEHNR, FQNEAQ (reference sequence). The CDR3 runs to 16 residues. Trimming left V 4 bases short and J 4 bases short, with 17 bases between. This chain's CDR3 is CASSSSGQDLYNEQFF. The DNA of the CDR3 is TGTGCCAGCAGCTCCTCCGGCCAGGACCTGTACAATGAGCAGTTCTTC.

This clonotype was counted a few times. The V call is TRBV5-1, the J call TRBJ2-4, with TRBD1 matching 9 bases. The J call may be faulty, since TRBJ2-7 better matches the DNA end. There are 15 residues in the CDR3. Germline V gene sequence: CDR1 SGHRS, CDR2 YFSETQ. Written as DNA, the CDR3 is TGCGCCAGCAGCTTGGAGACAGGGGGCTCCTACGAGCAGTACTTC. The encoded protein is CASSLETGGSYEQYF.

The chain links TRBV20-1 to TRBJ1-2; 8 bases are a match to TRBD1. V dropped 3 bases and J dropped 7; count of bases not matched to a gene: 4. Germline-derived CDR1 and CDR2 are DFQATT and SNEGSKA (reference sequence). There are 12 residues in the CDR3. The CDR3 DNA is TGCAGTGCTAGGGACAGGGAACGTGGCTACACCTTC. It translates to CSARDRERGYTF.

Ten or more counts support this clonotype. The chain couples TRBV6-2 or TRBV6-3 to TRBJ2-1, with 7 bases matching TRBD2. V dropped 7 bases and J dropped 7; count of bases not matched to a gene: 19. CDR1 and CDR2 (germline): MNHEY, SVGEGT. The CDR3 extends over 17 amino acids. The CDR3 sequence: CASTSWGGEGPRNEQFF. The DNA for the CDR3 is TGTGCCAGCACCTCCTGGGGCGGGGAGGGGCCCCGGAATGAGCAGTTCTTC.

The chain uses TRBV6-5 and TRBJ2-1, with D uncertain. TRBJ2-7 explains the end of the DNA better; the J call may be wrong. The CDR3 is made up of 13 amino acids. The germline V gene has CDR1 MNHEY and CDR2 SVGAGI. The CDR3 DNA sequence: TGTGCCAGCAGTTACCGGCATTACAATGAGCAGTACTTC. Translation gives CASSYRHYNEQYF.

The chain combines TRBV7-3 with TRBJ2-3; tentative D call: TRBD2 (6 bases). V was pared by 5 bases and J by 3 bases, with 9 bases between. Germline V gene sequence: CDR1 SGHTA, CDR2 FQGTGA. This CDR3 contains 13 residues. This chain's CDR3 is CASSAGTTDTQYF. As DNA, the CDR3 is TGTGCCAGCAGCGCCGGGACTACAGATACGCAGTATTTT.